This T cell receptor beta chain is drawn from a study of T cells in Graves' hyperthyroidism and ophthalmopathy. There are many counts of this clonotype. Antigen specificity is unknown. The definition of stable Graves' hyperthyroidism was no ophthalmopathy progression within 18 months. Study results and limitations: Model predictions of ophthalmopathy came a median around 6.5 months before onset.

Authors of the study amplified TCR beta CDR3 regions from RNA transcripts. Using the HTBI primer set, a first-round RT-PCR was run on the TCR CDR3. Using its own MiXCR run on the multiplex PCR reads, TCRdb lists one record per CDR3 protein. The data hold a few hundred thousand distinct CDR3 sequences, with more than 15% observed a single time. The CDR3 loop spans 13 amino acids. V gave up 4 bases and J gave up 9 bases; unmatched junction bases: 12. Per germline, CDR1 DFQATT and CDR2 SNEGSKA (reference sequence). V gene TRBV20-1 combines with J gene TRBJ2-7; TRBD2 matches at 7 bases. This sequence was found in a woman in her 30s with Graves' hyperthyroidism. The material sequenced was blood. CDR3 loop: CSAMQTSPVRQYF. DNA of the CDR3: TGCAGTGCTATGCAGACTAGCCCCGTACGGCAGTACTTC.